Listed below are T cell receptor beta chains from one sample, sequenced in a study of shared clonotypes between healthy human individuals. Profiling relied on immunoSEQ multiplex PCR, and the TCRdb table lists in-frame clones only, not all of them. Counted here are more than 600,000 clones, roughly nine tenths occurring once; the ten biggest clones make up 20% to 25%. Material for sequencing was naive CD8+ T cells sorted from blood. These receptors originate from a man aged 25-45 years in good health. Each CDR3 is given with its conserved first and last residue. The order of the fields is CDR3 DNA, CDR3 protein, D gene, J gene, V gene, clone size. The D gene is left open where the match is weak. Clone sizes are given selectively: once, few, many, or a class where the clone is expanded.

CDR3 DNA: TGTGCCAGCAGCTTTGCCGACAGGGGGCGGTACGAGCAGTACTTC
CDR3 protein: CASSFADRGRYEQYF
D gene: TRBD1
J gene: TRBJ2-7
V gene: TRBV13
clone size: .

CDR3 DNA: TGTGCCAGCAGCTCCGGGACTAGGCAAGAGACCCAGTACTTC
CDR3 protein: CASSSGTRQETQYF
D gene: TRBD2
J gene: TRBJ2-5
V gene: TRBV7-9
clone size: .

CDR3 DNA: TGTGCCAGCAGTGAACCCGGGACAGGGGGCAGGGAGACCCAGTACTTC
CDR3 protein: CASSEPGTGGRETQYF
D gene: TRBD1
J gene: TRBJ2-5
V gene: TRBV25-1
clone size: .

CDR3 DNA: TGTGCCTGGAGTGTGTCTAACACTTACCCCATGAACACTGAAGCTTTCTTT
CDR3 protein: CAWSVSNTYPMNTEAFF
D gene: .
J gene: TRBJ1-1
V gene: TRBV30
clone size: .

CDR3 DNA: TGTGCCAGCAGCCTCGGGACAGGCGGCGGAAAACTGTTTTTT
CDR3 protein: CASSLGTGGGKLFF
D gene: TRBD1
J gene: TRBJ1-4
V gene: TRBV5-5
clone size: .

CDR3 DNA: TGCAGCGTTGAAGCCCTTACCCGGACTAGCGGGAGCAATGAGCAGTTCTTC
CDR3 protein: CSVEALTRTSGSNEQFF
D gene: TRBD2
J gene: TRBJ2-1
V gene: TRBV29-1
clone size: once

CDR3 DNA: TGTGCCAGCAGCGTAGTGGACAGCTATGGCTACACCTTC
CDR3 protein: CASSVVDSYGYTF
D gene: .
J gene: TRBJ1-2
V gene: TRBV9
clone size: .

CDR3 DNA: TGTGCCAGCAGCTTAGATAGGTCAGTTCGACCGAACACTGAAGCTTTCTTT
CDR3 protein: CASSLDRSVRPNTEAFF
D gene: .
J gene: TRBJ1-1
V gene: TRBV11-2
clone size: once

CDR3 DNA: TGCGCCAGCAGCCAGGGGCACGACCTTGTCTCTGGAAACACCATATATTTT
CDR3 protein: CASSQGHDLVSGNTIYF
D gene: .
J gene: TRBJ1-3
V gene: TRBV4-3
clone size: few

CDR3 DNA: TGCGCCAGCAGCAGCGGAACTAGCGGGAGGGCCCCCAATGAGCAGTTCTTC
CDR3 protein: CASSSGTSGRAPNEQFF
D gene: TRBD2
J gene: TRBJ2-1
V gene: TRBV5-1
clone size: .

CDR3 DNA: TGTGCCAGCAGCTTGGTTGGCAGATCAAATCAGCCCCAGCATTTT
CDR3 protein: CASSLVGRSNQPQHF
D gene: .
J gene: TRBJ1-5
V gene: TRBV5-6
clone size: .

CDR3 DNA: TGTGCCAGCATGTGGGGCGGGAGCCGAATCTACGAGCAGTACTTC
CDR3 protein: CASMWGGSRIYEQYF
D gene: TRBD2
J gene: TRBJ2-7
V gene: TRBV27
clone size: .

CDR3 DNA: TGTGCCAGCAGCGTAGGGGGGGCCTCTGAAGCTTTCTTT
CDR3 protein: CASSVGGASEAFF
D gene: .
J gene: TRBJ1-1
V gene: TRBV9
clone size: .

CDR3 DNA: TGTGCCAGCACCCGCTCTTCCGATACGCAGTATTTT
CDR3 protein: CASTRSSDTQYF
D gene: .
J gene: TRBJ2-3
V gene: TRBV5-5
clone size: once

CDR3 DNA: TGCAGCGGATCTAGCGGGAGTTACAATGAGCAGTTCTTC
CDR3 protein: CSGSSGSYNEQFF
D gene: TRBD2
J gene: TRBJ2-1
V gene: TRBV29-1
clone size: .

CDR3 DNA: TGTGCCAGCAGCCACATCCACGGTCCCGGGGAGCTGTTTTTT
CDR3 protein: CASSHIHGPGELFF
D gene: .
J gene: TRBJ2-2
V gene: TRBV14
clone size: .

CDR3 DNA: TGCGCCAGCAGTGAGTCCCTAGCTGTAGATACGCAGTATTTT
CDR3 protein: CASSESLAVDTQYF
D gene: .
J gene: TRBJ2-3
V gene: TRBV10-1
clone size: .

CDR3 DNA: TGTGCCAGCAGCACCGCTACAGGGGTTGGAAACACCATATATTTT
CDR3 protein: CASSTATGVGNTIYF
D gene: TRBD1
J gene: TRBJ1-3
V gene: TRBV5-5
clone size: .

CDR3 DNA: TGTGCCAGCAGCTTCCCCACGACACCTGAGAACACCGGGGAGCTGTTTTTT
CDR3 protein: CASSFPTTPENTGELFF
D gene: .
J gene: TRBJ2-2
V gene: TRBV7-9
clone size: .

CDR3 DNA: TGTGCCAGCAGCTTGGGGTACAGGGGACTAGCGGAAAGCACAGATACGCAGTATTTT
CDR3 protein: CASSLGYRGLAESTDTQYF
D gene: TRBD2
J gene: TRBJ2-3
V gene: TRBV11-2
clone size: .

CDR3 DNA: TGCAGCGTTGTAAGGACAGGGTCTTTCAATGAGCAGTTCTTC
CDR3 protein: CSVVRTGSFNEQFF
D gene: TRBD1
J gene: TRBJ2-1
V gene: TRBV29-1
clone size: .

CDR3 DNA: TGCGCCAGCAGCTTACCCACCGGGACTAGCGGGATCTACAATGAGCAGTTCTTC
CDR3 protein: CASSLPTGTSGIYNEQFF
D gene: TRBD2
J gene: TRBJ2-1
V gene: TRBV5-1
clone size: once

CDR3 DNA: TGCGCCAGCAGTGTCGGGACCCGTGACACCGGGGAGCTGTTTTTT
CDR3 protein: CASSVGTRDTGELFF
D gene: .
J gene: TRBJ2-2
V gene: TRBV10-2
clone size: .

CDR3 DNA: TGTGCCTGGAGTGTACGGAGCAATGAGCAGTTCTTC
CDR3 protein: CAWSVRSNEQFF
D gene: .
J gene: TRBJ2-1
V gene: TRBV30
clone size: .

CDR3 DNA: TGTGCCAGCAGTCCCGGGAGGGGGAGCGGGTCCTACAATGAGCAGTTCTTC
CDR3 protein: CASSPGRGSGSYNEQFF
D gene: TRBD2
J gene: TRBJ2-1
V gene: TRBV5-4
clone size: .

CDR3 DNA: TGTGCCAGCAGTTTTTTCCGTAGCGGAAGGAGTTGGGATACGCAGTATTTT
CDR3 protein: CASSFFRSGRSWDTQYF
D gene: .
J gene: TRBJ2-3
V gene: TRBV28
clone size: .

CDR3 DNA: TGCAGTGCAAAAGGGGCTACTGAGCAGTACTTC
CDR3 protein: CSAKGATEQYF
D gene: .
J gene: TRBJ2-7
V gene: TRBV20-1
clone size: .

CDR3 DNA: TGTGCCAGCAGTCCGTATAATTCTGGGGAGCTGTTTTTT
CDR3 protein: CASSPYNSGELFF
D gene: .
J gene: TRBJ2-2
V gene: TRBV28
clone size: .

CDR3 DNA: TGCAGCGTTGTACTCGGACAGGGGGTTTCGTACAATGAGCAGTTCTTC
CDR3 protein: CSVVLGQGVSYNEQFF
D gene: TRBD1
J gene: TRBJ2-1
V gene: TRBV29-1
clone size: .

CDR3 DNA: TGTGCCAGCAGCTCATCAGGGACTCAAGAGACCCAGTACTTC
CDR3 protein: CASSSSGTQETQYF
D gene: .
J gene: TRBJ2-5
V gene: TRBV11-2
clone size: .

CDR3 DNA: TGTGCCAGCTCACCTTCCCTAGCGGGAGGGGAAGAGACCCAGTACTTC
CDR3 protein: CASSPSLAGGEETQYF
D gene: TRBD2
J gene: TRBJ2-5
V gene: TRBV18
clone size: .

CDR3 DNA: TGTGCCAGCAGCGTAGGGGACAGAGGCTACGAGCAGTACTTC
CDR3 protein: CASSVGDRGYEQYF
D gene: TRBD1
J gene: TRBJ2-7
V gene: TRBV9
clone size: once

CDR3 DNA: TGCGCCAGCAAGGGGAGACTAGCGGGAGAAAATGAGCAGTTCTTC
CDR3 protein: CASKGRLAGENEQFF
D gene: TRBD2
J gene: TRBJ2-1
V gene: TRBV5-1
clone size: .

CDR3 DNA: TGTGCCAGCAGCTTAGGCACAGGGGATGAGCAGTTCTTC
CDR3 protein: CASSLGTGDEQFF
D gene: TRBD1
J gene: TRBJ2-1
V gene: TRBV11-2
clone size: .

CDR3 DNA: TGTGCCAGCAGCTTGGCCGACAGGGAGATCGATGAGCAGTTCTTC
CDR3 protein: CASSLADREIDEQFF
D gene: TRBD1
J gene: TRBJ2-1
V gene: TRBV5-4
clone size: .

CDR3 DNA: TGTGCCAGCAGACCTTCGGGCGGGGCGGATACGCAGTATTTT
CDR3 protein: CASRPSGGADTQYF
D gene: .
J gene: TRBJ2-3
V gene: TRBV27
clone size: .

CDR3 DNA: TGTGCCAGCAGTGACCAGGGGGCCTACGAGCAGTACTTC
CDR3 protein: CASSDQGAYEQYF
D gene: TRBD1
J gene: TRBJ2-7
V gene: TRBV2
clone size: once

CDR3 DNA: TGTGCCAGCAGAAAGGACAGTAGCTCCTACAATGAGCAGTTCTTC
CDR3 protein: CASRKDSSSYNEQFF
D gene: .
J gene: TRBJ2-1
V gene: TRBV6-6
clone size: .

CDR3 DNA: TGTGCCAGCTCACCGTGGACAATCCCCGAGTACGAGCAGTACTTC
CDR3 protein: CASSPWTIPEYEQYF
D gene: .
J gene: TRBJ2-7
V gene: TRBV18
clone size: .

CDR3 DNA: TGTGCCAGCAGCTTGGACCCGGGACCGCGGTATGGCTACACCTTC
CDR3 protein: CASSLDPGPRYGYTF
D gene: .
J gene: TRBJ1-2
V gene: TRBV7-2
clone size: once

CDR3 DNA: TGTGCCAGCAGCTTCGGAGGGCGTGCTAGCGGGATGCAAGAGACCCAGTACTTC
CDR3 protein: CASSFGGRASGMQETQYF
D gene: TRBD2
J gene: TRBJ2-5
V gene: TRBV7-2
clone size: .

CDR3 DNA: TGTGCCAGCGGATCAATAGGACAGGTCCACTACGAGCAGTACTTC
CDR3 protein: CASGSIGQVHYEQYF
D gene: TRBD1
J gene: TRBJ2-7
V gene: TRBV27
clone size: .

CDR3 DNA: TGTGCCACCAGCAGAGATTACTTGGGGGGGCAAGACACCGGGGAGCTGTTTTTT
CDR3 protein: CATSRDYLGGQDTGELFF
D gene: .
J gene: TRBJ2-2
V gene: TRBV15
clone size: .

CDR3 DNA: TGCAGCGTTGTTGACCCCGTGGGGCCAGGACTAGGGGACGAGCAGTACTTC
CDR3 protein: CSVVDPVGPGLGDEQYF
D gene: TRBD2
J gene: TRBJ2-7
V gene: TRBV29-1
clone size: .

CDR3 DNA: TGTGCCAGCAGTTCCCGGGACAGTCACACCGGGGAGCTGTTTTTT
CDR3 protein: CASSSRDSHTGELFF
D gene: TRBD1
J gene: TRBJ2-2
V gene: TRBV28
clone size: .

CDR3 DNA: TGCAGCGCGGGGGAGGAGGGAAAGGGGCTGAGCACTGAAGCTTTCTTT
CDR3 protein: CSAGEEGKGLSTEAFF
D gene: .
J gene: TRBJ1-1
V gene: TRBV29-1
clone size: .

CDR3 DNA: TGTGCCAGTAGTCTGCGGGAGGGCTACGAGCAGTACTTC
CDR3 protein: CASSLREGYEQYF
D gene: TRBD2
J gene: TRBJ2-7
V gene: TRBV19
clone size: .

CDR3 DNA: TGTGCCAGCAGCCCCCCGGGACAGGGGTTGAGCACTGAAGCTTTCTTT
CDR3 protein: CASSPPGQGLSTEAFF
D gene: TRBD1
J gene: TRBJ1-1
V gene: TRBV13
clone size: once

CDR3 DNA: TGTGCCAGCTCACCTACCGAGACAGGGGGGATTGCAGATACGCAGTATTTT
CDR3 protein: CASSPTETGGIADTQYF
D gene: TRBD1
J gene: TRBJ2-3
V gene: TRBV18
clone size: .

CDR3 DNA: TGTGCCAGCAGTCTTAGCGGGAGACACGAGCAGTACTTC
CDR3 protein: CASSLSGRHEQYF
D gene: TRBD2
J gene: TRBJ2-7
V gene: TRBV6-5
clone size: .

CDR3 DNA: TGTGCCAGCAGCTTAAACAGGGACTACGAGCAGTACTTC
CDR3 protein: CASSLNRDYEQYF
D gene: .
J gene: TRBJ2-7
V gene: TRBV7-6
clone size: .

CDR3 DNA: TGCAGCGTTGTGCCGCGGGAACGTGGTGATGAGCAGTTCTTC
CDR3 protein: CSVVPRERGDEQFF
D gene: .
J gene: TRBJ2-1
V gene: TRBV29-1
clone size: .

CDR3 DNA: TGTGCTAGTGGTTTTAGCGAGGACACCGGGGAGCTGTTTTTT
CDR3 protein: CASGFSEDTGELFF
D gene: .
J gene: TRBJ2-2
V gene: TRBV12-5
clone size: .

CDR3 DNA: TGTGCCAGCAGCTTTACGCAGGGCGGGTACGAGCAGTACTTC
CDR3 protein: CASSFTQGGYEQYF
D gene: .
J gene: TRBJ2-7
V gene: TRBV5-4
clone size: .

CDR3 DNA: TGTGCCAGCAGTGAACGTAGGTCTAGCGGGACCTACGAGCAGTACTTC
CDR3 protein: CASSERRSSGTYEQYF
D gene: TRBD2
J gene: TRBJ2-7
V gene: TRBV2
clone size: once

CDR3 DNA: TGTGCCACCAGCACTGCTCCGGAGAACACTGAAGCTTTCTTT
CDR3 protein: CATSTAPENTEAFF
D gene: .
J gene: TRBJ1-1
V gene: TRBV15
clone size: once

CDR3 DNA: TGTGCCAGCAGCTTAGTGGTTTGGCAGGGAGGAGAGACCCAGTACTTC
CDR3 protein: CASSLVVWQGGETQYF
D gene: .
J gene: TRBJ2-5
V gene: TRBV7-2
clone size: .

CDR3 DNA: TGTGCCAGCAGCTTTGAGGGGTCCCACGAGCAGTACTTC
CDR3 protein: CASSFEGSHEQYF
D gene: .
J gene: TRBJ2-7
V gene: TRBV5-5
clone size: .

CDR3 DNA: TGCAGCGTCCCCGCACGAGACACCGGGGAGCTGTTTTTT
CDR3 protein: CSVPARDTGELFF
D gene: .
J gene: TRBJ2-2
V gene: TRBV29-1
clone size: once

CDR3 DNA: TGCAGCGTTGAAGATAGGGTCGGCTACGAGCAGTACTTC
CDR3 protein: CSVEDRVGYEQYF
D gene: .
J gene: TRBJ2-7
V gene: TRBV29-1
clone size: few